One sample yielded the 25 T cell receptor beta chains listed below, sequenced in a study of blood T cell repertoires in COVID-19. Sequencing was performed with immunoSEQ multiplex PCR; in TCRdb, only in-frame clones are kept and a portion is missing. The table has about 180,000 clones, approximately 87% seen once. The sequenced sample consisted of peripheral blood. These receptors were collected from a man between 70 and 80 years old with active or convalescent COVID-19.

The gene calls are TRBV18 and TRBJ2-2; D not certain. V was shortened by 3 bases and J by 6 bases, with 11 bases between the two germline ends. The CDR3 consists of 14 residues. CDR1 is KGHSH, CDR2 LQKENI, per germline. The CDR3, as DNA: TGTGCCAGCTCACCTCAATCGCAGGCCGGGGAGCTGTTTTTT. As protein: CASSPQSQAGELFF.

The rearrangement uses TRBV28 and TRBJ1-6; maybe TRBD1 (6 bases). CDR3 length equals 16 residues. The ends were cut back, 5 bases at V and 0 bases at J, with 11 bases in the middle. Germline V lookup: CDR1 MDHEN, CDR2 SYDVKM. CDR3 sequence reads: CASSITGSSYNSPLHF. CDR3 DNA: TGTGCCAGCAGTATCACAGGGAGCTCCTATAATTCACCCCTCCACTTT.

In its sample, this clone was seen a few times. The rearrangement links TRBV6-6 to TRBJ1-4; D possibly corresponds to TRBD1 (6 bases). The V gene lost 5 bases and the J gene lost 4 bases, with 14 bases spanning the gap. The CDR3 extends over 15 amino acids. Per the germline V gene, CDR1 is MNHNY and CDR2 is SVGAGI (reference sequence). The CDR3 loop reads CASSRGQPDNEKLFF. Here the CDR3 DNA reads TGTGCCAGCAGTCGCGGACAGCCCGATAATGAAAAACTGTTTTTT.

This chain uses TRBV5-4 with TRBJ1-2, with 10 bases fitting TRBD1. CDR1 and CDR2 (germline): SGHNT, YYREEE (reference sequence). CDR3 length: 12 amino acids. Trimming removed 4 bases from V and 12 bases from J; junction bases left unmatched: 6. The CDR3 DNA sequence: TGTGCCAGCAGCCACCCCGGGACAGGGGACACCTTC. Amino acids: CASSHPGTGDTF.

V is TRBV27 and J is TRBJ1-4, with 7 bases lining up with TRBD1. Looked up from germline, CDR1 is MNHEY and CDR2 is SMNVEV (reference sequence). There are 14 residues in the CDR3. Trimming took 5 bases from V and 7 from J; bases not matched to a gene: 7. In nucleotides, the CDR3 is TGTGCCAGCAGTAAGGGGGCCTTGGGTGAAAAACTGTTTTTT. Translating gives CASSKGALGEKLFF.

The chain recombines TRBV2 with TRBJ2-7; 9 nucleotides match TRBD1. Per the germline V gene, CDR1 is SNHLY and CDR2 is FYNNEI. With 4 bases clipped from V and 6 bases from J, the junction kept 13 bases outside the gene matches. The CDR3 length is 16 residues. The chain's CDR3 is CASSAGLGQGRGEQYF. The CDR3 DNA reads as TGTGCCAGCAGTGCCGGCCTAGGACAGGGGAGAGGCGAGCAGTACTTC.

This chain links TRBV20-1 with TRBJ1-1, with a weak D call TRBD1 (5 bases). The germline V gene has CDR1 DFQATT and CDR2 SNEGSKA (reference sequence). The CDR3 runs to 14 residues. Trimming removed 3 bases from V and 4 bases from J, with 15 bases in between. CDR3 nucleotide sequence: TGCAGTGCTAGTGAGGGGAGCACATCCACTGAAGCTTTCTTT. Residues: CSASEGSTSTEAFF.

The J gene is TRBJ2-5, the V gene TRBV28; no definite D call. Trimming pared 5 bases from V and 1 base from J, leaving 8 bases between. The CDR3 totals 13 residues. CDR1 is MDHEN, CDR2 SYDVKM, per germline. Here the CDR3 DNA reads TGTGCCAGCAGTCCCCACAGCCAAGAGACCCAGTACTTC. Protein: CASSPHSQETQYF. Complete variable domain (other parts from reference TRBV28 and TRBJ2-5): DVKVTQSSRYLVKRTGEKVFLECVQDMDHENMFWYRQDPGLGLRLIYFSYDVKMKEKGDIPEGYSVSREKKERFSLILESASTNQTSMYLCASSPHSQETQYFGPGTRLLVL.

This chain connects TRBV9 to TRBJ2-7; 9 bases are a match to TRBD1. The germline CDR1 and CDR2 sequences are SGDLS and YYNGEE. The CDR3 runs to 14 residues. J gave up 5 bases and V 4 bases, and 7 bases lay outside the gene matches. Here the CDR3 DNA reads TGTGCCAGCAGCCGGACAGGGGCAGTTGACGAGCAGTACTTC. Translating it yields CASSRTGAVDEQYF.

The V call is TRBV19, the J call TRBJ2-6; 7 nucleotides match TRBD1. The CDR3 spans 20 residues. CDR1 LNHDA and CDR2 SQIVND come from the germline V gene (reference sequence). Trimming at V came to 4 bases and at J to 2 bases, leaving 17 bases not matched to a gene. CDR3 nucleotide sequence: TGTGCCAGTAGTAGTTTCGGGGTGGGTCCCCAGGGGGCTGGGGCCAACGTCCTGACTTTC. Translated, it gives CASSSFGVGPQGAGANVLTF.

The chain recombines TRBV5-6 with TRBJ2-7, with 11 bases lining up with TRBD1. CDR1 is SGHDT and CDR2 is YYEEEE in the germline V gene. Germline trimming cut 4 bases from V and 7 bases from J; bases unmatched to any gene: 4. The CDR3 sequence is 13 residues long. CDR3 DNA sequence: TGTGCCAGCAGCCGGGACAGGGGGAGAGAGCAGTACTTC. It specifies CASSRDRGREQYF.

The chain uses TRBV18 and TRBJ2-7; 10 bases are a match to TRBD1. V was clipped by 0 bases and J by 3 bases; unmatched bases: 11. This CDR3 has 18 amino acids. The germline gives CDR1 KGHSH, CDR2 LQKENI. CDR3 coding DNA: TGTGCCAGCTCACCACCGAATCACCGGACAGGGGGGGACTACGAGCAGTACTTC. This encodes CASSPPNHRTGGDYEQYF.

This sequence joins TRBV12-3 or TRBV12-4 and TRBJ2-2; D remains unclear. Trimming took 7 bases from V and 7 from J, leaving 10 bases between them. The CDR3 has 12 residues. CDR3 region: CASTLQDGELFF. CDR3 coding DNA: TGTGCCAGCACCCTCCAGGACGGGGAGCTGTTTTTT.

The table lists this clone with a few counts. This chain uses TRBV6-5 with TRBJ2-3; 9 bases match TRBD2. V lost 11 bases to trimming and J lost 2 bases; unmatched junction nucleotides: 5. Germline lookup yields CDR1 MNHEY and CDR2 SVGAGI. The CDR3 contains 13 residues. CDR3 DNA: TGTGCCGTGACTAGCGGCTTCACAGATACGCAGTATTTT. Protein sequence: CAVTSGFTDTQYF.

The J gene is TRBJ1-5, the V gene TRBV7-8, with 10 positions matching TRBD1. CDR3 length equals 15 residues. Germline trimming cut 6 bases from V and 6 bases from J; bases unmatched to any gene: 8. Germline V gene sequence: CDR1 SGHVS, CDR2 FQNEAQ. CDR3 sequence: CASSSDRGRTQPQHF. Here the CDR3 DNA reads TGTGCCAGCAGTTCCGACAGGGGGCGAACTCAGCCCCAGCATTTT.

The chain is built from TRBV18 and TRBJ1-4; D is possibly TRBD1 (6 bases). V lost 2 bases, J lost 7 bases, and 17 bases lay in between. The CDR3 extends over 16 amino acids. Germline CDR1 KGHSH, CDR2 LQKENI. CDR3 residues: CASSPRLEDRGEKLFF. In DNA form, the CDR3 reads TGTGCCAGCTCACCAAGGTTGGAGGACAGAGGTGAAAAACTGTTTTTT.

The chain joins TRBV2 to TRBJ1-1, with a weak D call TRBD1 (5 bases). CDR1 is SNHLY, CDR2 FYNNEI, per germline. V lost 6 bases and J 5 bases, leaving 10 bases between the germline ends. This CDR3 contains 12 residues. CDR3 protein: CASRASGTEAFF. CDR3 nucleotide sequence: TGTGCCAGCAGGGCCTCAGGGACTGAAGCTTTCTTT.

This clone was detected once. J is TRBJ1-6 and V is TRBV15; D might be TRBD1 (6 bases). This CDR3 is built from 16 residues. The V and J ends lost 5 bases and 2 bases respectively, with 13 bases between them. Germline values: CDR1 LNHNV, CDR2 YYDKDF (reference sequence). This CDR3 is CATSQQGGPYNSPLHF. In nucleotides, the CDR3 is TGTGCCACCAGCCAACAAGGGGGACCCTATAATTCACCCCTCCACTTT.

V is TRBV7-8 and J is TRBJ2-2; perhaps TRBD2 as D (5 bases). Germline lookup yields CDR1 SGHVS and CDR2 FQNEAQ. V lost 2 bases and J lost 5, with 18 bases in between. The CDR3 contains 17 residues. CDR3 loop: CASSLHGVGVGTGELFF. For the CDR3, the DNA is TGTGCCAGCAGCTTACACGGCGTGGGAGTGGGGACCGGGGAGCTGTTTTTT. The variable domain in full, completed from reference TRBV7-8 and TRBJ2-2, reads GAGVSQSPRYKVAKRGQDVALRCDPISGHVSLFWYQQALGQGPEFLTYFQNEAQLDKSGLPSDRFFAERPEGSVSTLKIQRTQQEDSAVYLCASSLHGVGVGTGELFFGEGSRLTVL.

This rearrangement joins TRBV11-1 to TRBJ2-1; 15 nucleotides agree with TRBD2. V shed 5 bases and J 8 bases; nucleotides not matched to a gene: 4. This CDR3 is 15 amino acids long. Germline loops: CDR1 SGHAT, CDR2 FQDESV (reference sequence). The CDR3 nucleotides are TGTGCCAGCAGCCCTTGGACTAGCGGGAGGGATGAGCAGTTCTTC. As protein: CASSPWTSGRDEQFF.

This chain connects TRBV28 to TRBJ1-2; no firm D call. CDR3 length: 14 residues. Trimming shortened V by 8 bases and J by 4 bases, and 17 bases separated the two germline ends. Germline CDR1 and CDR2: MDHEN and SYDVKM. CDR3 DNA: TGTGCCAGCGGCCCCTGGTTAGAGGGCTATGGCTACACCTTC. Residues: CASGPWLEGYGYTF.

The chain recombines TRBV18 with TRBJ2-7; 7 bases are a match to TRBD1. CDR3 length: 17 residues. Per germline, CDR1 KGHSH and CDR2 LQKENI. Trimming at V came to 3 bases and at J to 1 base, leaving 12 bases not matched to a gene. Here the CDR3 DNA reads TGTGCCAGCTCACCGACAGGGTTTGGTGTCTTATCCTACGAGCAGTACTTC. Translating gives CASSPTGFGVLSYEQYF.

The chain uses TRBV7-2 and TRBJ1-2; the D gene is possibly TRBD1 (5 bases). The germline V gene has CDR1 SGHTA and CDR2 FQGNSA. The CDR3 totals 15 residues. V shed 5 bases and J shed 4 bases, with 17 bases lying between them. The CDR3 here is CASSAGRARGYGYTF. CDR3 nucleotide sequence: TGTGCCAGCAGCGCAGGGAGGGCCCGCGGCTATGGCTACACCTTC. Full variable domain (rest looked up from reference TRBV7-2 and TRBJ1-2): GAGVSQSPSNKVTEKGKDVELRCDPISGHTALYWYRQSLGQGLEFLIYFQGNSAPDKSGLPSDRFSAERTGGSVSTLTIQRTQQEDSAVYLCASSAGRARGYGYTFGSGTRLTVV.

This sequence joins TRBV20-1 and TRBJ2-3, with D possibly matching TRBD2 (5 bases). Germline V gene sequence: CDR1 DFQATT, CDR2 SNEGSKA (reference sequence). There are 14 residues in the CDR3. The V gene lost 3 bases and the J gene lost 2 bases, with 12 bases spanning the gap. CDR3 sequence (DNA): TGCAGTGCTAGTAAAGGGAGAAACACAGATACGCAGTATTTT. Translation: CSASKGRNTDTQYF.

This sequence joins TRBV4-3 and TRBJ2-5, with 7 bases lining up with TRBD1. In germline, CDR1 is LGHNA, CDR2 YSLEER. Trimming at V came to 4 bases and at J to 2 bases, leaving 7 bases not matched to a gene. The CDR3 runs 15 residues. CDR3 in amino acids: CASSPYGTEQETQYF. The CDR3 DNA is TGCGCCAGCAGCCCCTACGGGACAGAACAAGAGACCCAGTACTTC.